One TCR beta chain is described in this entry. The data stem from a study of T-cell reconstitution after alpha-beta-depleted transplantation in children. Trimming pared 3 bases from V and 6 bases from J, leaving 10 bases between. Per the germline V gene, CDR1 is LNHDA and CDR2 is SQIVND (reference sequence). The CDR3 runs to 13 residues. Researchers prepared the TCRbeta library using unique molecular identifiers, the study reports. TCRdb itself ran the PCR reads through MiXCR, one entry per CDR3 protein. The table shows some 250,000 distinct CDR3 sequences, with 9.5% to 15% occurring only once. This specimen was PBMCs from the stem cell graft donor, taken from the stem cell graft. The sequence was obtained from a human donor who donated a stem cell graft to a child with acute lymphoblastic leukemia. The rearrangement joins TRBV19 to TRBJ2-3; D is unclear. CDR3 coding DNA: TGTGCCAGTAGTATTTCGTCGCGGGATACGCAGTATTTT. This encodes CASSISSRDTQYF.